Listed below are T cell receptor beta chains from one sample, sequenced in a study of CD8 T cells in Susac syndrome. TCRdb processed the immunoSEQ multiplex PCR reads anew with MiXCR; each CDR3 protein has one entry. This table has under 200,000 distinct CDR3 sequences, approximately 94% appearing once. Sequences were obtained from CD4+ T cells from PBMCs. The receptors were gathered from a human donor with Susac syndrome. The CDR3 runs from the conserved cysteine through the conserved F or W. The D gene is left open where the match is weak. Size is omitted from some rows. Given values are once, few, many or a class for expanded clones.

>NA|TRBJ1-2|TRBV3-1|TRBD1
CASSQVDRESAGYTF
TGTGCCAGCAGCCAAGTGGACAGGGAAAGCGCTGGCTACACCTTC
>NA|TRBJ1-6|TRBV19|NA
CASSGSYNSPLHF
TGTGCCAGTAGTGGCTCCTATAATTCACCCCTCCACTTT
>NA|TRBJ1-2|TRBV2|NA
CASSADRNYGYTF
TGTGCCAGCAGTGCTGACAGGAACTATGGCTACACCTTC
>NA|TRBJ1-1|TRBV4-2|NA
CASSQDENTEAFF
TGTGCCAGCAGCCAGGACGAGAACACTGAAGCTTTCTTT
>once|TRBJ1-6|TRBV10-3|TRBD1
CAIRPGQGGSSPLHF
TGTGCCATCAGGCCCGGACAGGGGGGAAGTTCACCCCTCCACTTT
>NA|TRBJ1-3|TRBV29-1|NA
CSVLNSGNTIYF
TGCAGCGTCTTAAACTCTGGAAACACCATATATTTT
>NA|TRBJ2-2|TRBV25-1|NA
CASRLPGQNTGELFF
TGTGCCAGCAGACTCCCGGGACAGAACACCGGGGAGCTGTTTTTT
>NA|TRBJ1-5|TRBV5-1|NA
CASSTGPGQPQHF
TGCGCCAGCAGCACGGGACCAGGGCAGCCCCAGCATTTT
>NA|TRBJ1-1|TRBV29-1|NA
CSVETQQNTEAFF
TGCAGCGTTGAAACTCAGCAGAACACTGAAGCTTTCTTT
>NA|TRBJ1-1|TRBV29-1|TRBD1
CSVHRGPTWDTEAFF
TGCAGCGTTCACAGGGGGCCCACCTGGGACACTGAAGCTTTCTTT
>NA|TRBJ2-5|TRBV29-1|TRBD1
CSVRPLQGPQETQYF
TGCAGCGTCCGCCCATTACAGGGGCCCCAAGAGACCCAGTACTTC
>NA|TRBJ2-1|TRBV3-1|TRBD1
CASSHRGSGNEQFF
TGTGCCAGCAGCCACAGGGGGTCCGGCAATGAGCAGTTCTTC
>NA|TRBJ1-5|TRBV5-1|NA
CASSLFGGSQPQHF
TGCGCCAGCAGCTTATTCGGAGGGTCTCAGCCCCAGCATTTT
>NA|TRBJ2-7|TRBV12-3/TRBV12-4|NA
CASSHTGTLTAEQYF
TGTGCCAGCAGCCATACGGGTACATTGACGGCCGAGCAGTACTTC
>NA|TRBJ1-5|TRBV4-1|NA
CASSQETGRVNQPQHF
TGCGCCAGCAGCCAAGAGACGGGGCGGGTCAATCAGCCCCAGCATTTT
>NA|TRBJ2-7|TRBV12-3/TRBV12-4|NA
CASGFSYEQYF
TGTGCCAGCGGGTTTTCCTACGAGCAGTACTTC
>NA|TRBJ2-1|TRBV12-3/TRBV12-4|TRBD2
CASSKSSGGEQFF
TGTGCCAGCAGTAAGTCTAGCGGGGGTGAGCAGTTCTTC
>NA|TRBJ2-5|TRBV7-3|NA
CASSLFGQGETQYF
TGTGCCAGCAGCTTATTTGGGCAGGGAGAGACCCAGTACTTC
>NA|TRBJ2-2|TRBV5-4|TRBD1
CASSYGQGTGELFF
TGTGCCAGCAGCTATGGACAGGGGACCGGGGAGCTGTTTTTT
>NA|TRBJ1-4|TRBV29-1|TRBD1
CSARDSTEFF
TGCAGCGCGCGGGACAGCACGGAGTTTTTT
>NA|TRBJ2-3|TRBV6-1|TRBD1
CASRRPGQGEANTQYF
TGTGCCAGCAGGCGACCGGGACAGGGGGAGGCAAATACGCAGTATTTT
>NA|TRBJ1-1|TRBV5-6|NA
CASTRWGGAMNTEAFF
TGTGCCAGCACCCGATGGGGGGGGGCTATGAACACTGAAGCTTTCTTT
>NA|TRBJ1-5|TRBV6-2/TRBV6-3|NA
CASSYNRQEQHF
TGTGCCAGCAGTTACAATAGGCAGGAGCAGCATTTT
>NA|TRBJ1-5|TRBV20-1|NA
CSASLAGVGNQPQHF
TGCAGTGCTAGTTTGGCAGGGGTGGGCAATCAGCCCCAGCATTTT
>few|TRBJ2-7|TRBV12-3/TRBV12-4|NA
CASSFGVGEQYF
TGTGCCAGCAGTTTTGGGGTCGGCGAGCAGTACTTC
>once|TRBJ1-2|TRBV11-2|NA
CATGGSYTF
TGTGCCACCGGAGGGAGCTACACCTTC
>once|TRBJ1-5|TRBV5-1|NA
CASSLVSGAGQPQHF
TGCGCCAGCAGCTTGGTTTCGGGGGCAGGTCAGCCCCAGCATTTT
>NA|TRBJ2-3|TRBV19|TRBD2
CASSLRGGHIDTQYF
TGTGCCAGTAGTCTGCGGGGGGGCCACATAGATACGCAGTATTTT
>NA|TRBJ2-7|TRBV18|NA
CASSLTIRDYEQYF
TGTGCCAGCTCACTAACCATCAGGGACTACGAGCAGTACTTC
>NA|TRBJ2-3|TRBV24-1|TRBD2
CATSDPGLADTDTQYF
TGTGCCACCAGTGACCCGGGACTAGCGGACACAGATACGCAGTATTTT
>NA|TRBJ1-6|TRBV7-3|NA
CASSWTAYNSPLHF
TGTGCCAGCAGCTGGACGGCCTATAATTCACCCCTCCACTTT
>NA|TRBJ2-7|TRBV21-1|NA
CASSNGRFAYEQYF
TGTGCCAGCAGCAACGGCAGATTCGCCTACGAGCAGTACTTC
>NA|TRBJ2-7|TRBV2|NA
CASSVTYEQYF
TGTGCCAGCAGTGTAACCTACGAGCAGTACTTC
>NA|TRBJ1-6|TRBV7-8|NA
CASSLRATGSYNSPLHF
TGTGCCAGCAGCTTAAGGGCCACAGGCTCCTATAATTCACCCCTCCACTTT
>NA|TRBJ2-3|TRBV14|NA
CASSQIQGADTQYF
TGTGCCAGCAGCCAAATCCAGGGCGCAGATACGCAGTATTTT
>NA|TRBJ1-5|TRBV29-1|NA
CSVASPPQPQHF
TGCAGCGTTGCGAGCCCCCCCCAGCCCCAGCATTTT
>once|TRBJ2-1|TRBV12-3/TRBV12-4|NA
CASTLSYNEQFF
TGTGCCAGCACCCTCTCCTACAATGAGCAGTTCTTC
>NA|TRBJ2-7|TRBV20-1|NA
CSAGGTFSYEQYF
TGCAGTGCTGGAGGTACCTTCTCCTACGAGCAGTACTTC
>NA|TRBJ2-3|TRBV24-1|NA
CATSDSGGPGDTQYF
TGTGCCACCAGTGACTCCGGGGGGCCCGGAGATACGCAGTATTTT
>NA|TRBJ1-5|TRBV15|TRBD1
CATSREGTGASWQPQHF
TGTGCCACCAGCAGAGAGGGGACAGGGGCCTCTTGGCAGCCCCAGCATTTT
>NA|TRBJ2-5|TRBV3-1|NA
CASSQANRLRETQYF
TGTGCCAGCAGCCAAGCAAACAGGCTTCGGGAGACCCAGTACTTC
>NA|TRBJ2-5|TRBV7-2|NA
CASSLMGGQETQYF
TGTGCCAGCAGCTTAATGGGGGGACAAGAGACCCAGTACTTC
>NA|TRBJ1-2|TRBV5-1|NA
CASTTSSNYGYTF
TGCGCCAGCACAACGTCGTCTAACTATGGCTACACCTTC
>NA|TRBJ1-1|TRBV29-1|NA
CSVVTPDSEAFF
TGCAGCGTTGTTACCCCGGACAGTGAAGCTTTCTTT
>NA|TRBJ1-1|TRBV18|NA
CASSPRRRDSAEAFF
TGTGCCAGCTCACCAAGACGCAGGGATAGCGCTGAAGCTTTCTTT
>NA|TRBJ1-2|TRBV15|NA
CATSSSGSPHGYTF
TGTGCCACCAGCAGTTCCGGGAGCCCCCATGGCTACACCTTC
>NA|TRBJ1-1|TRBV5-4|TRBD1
CASSLAGDRGTEAFF
TGTGCCAGCAGCTTGGCTGGGGACAGGGGAACTGAAGCTTTCTTT
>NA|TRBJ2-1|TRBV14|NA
CASSVYGEQFF
TGTGCCAGCAGCGTCTACGGTGAGCAGTTCTTC
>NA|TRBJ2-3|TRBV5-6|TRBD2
CASIQAGGTDTQYF
TGTGCCAGCATCCAAGCGGGAGGCACAGATACGCAGTATTTT
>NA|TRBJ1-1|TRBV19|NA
CASSRKVSTEAFF
TGTGCCAGTAGTAGGAAGGTTTCCACTGAAGCTTTCTTT
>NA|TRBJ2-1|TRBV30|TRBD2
CAWTERGAAFF
TGTGCCTGGACGGAGCGGGGGGCGGCGTTCTTC
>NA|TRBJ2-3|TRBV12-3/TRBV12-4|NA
CASSFGYVETDTQYF
TGTGCCAGCAGTTTTGGTTATGTCGAGACAGATACGCAGTATTTT
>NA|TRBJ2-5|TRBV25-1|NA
CASSDIRGYQETQYF
TGTGCCAGCAGTGATATTCGGGGGTACCAAGAGACCCAGTACTTC